A single sample gave rise to the 17 T cell receptor beta chains below, sequenced in a study of CXCR3-negative and CXCR3-positive naive CD8 T cells. Preparation of TRB cDNA libraries relied on 5' RACE carrying UMI labels. TCRdb re-analyzed the 5' RACE reads; it lists each CDR3 protein once, without DNA. The sample has 50,000 to 75,000 distinct CDR3 sequences. Specimen: naive CXCR3- CD8+ T cells from blood. Subset: CD45RO-CCR7+CD27+CD95- naive CD8+ T cells lacking CXCR3 (TNR3-). Receptors originate from a human donor in good health. Some clones in this sample may be carry-over from other donors' samples.

The chain carries TRBV5-1 and TRBJ2-7; TCRdb indicates TRBD1, and absent DNA this call remains unverified. CDR3 length equals 16 residues. The germline CDR1 and CDR2 sequences are SGHRS and YFSETQ. This CDR3 is CASSWGQASFSYEQYF.

The chain recombines TRBV20-1 with TRBJ2-3; the TRBD1 assignment by TCRdb is unverifiable without DNA. The length of the CDR3 is 16 residues. CDR1 and CDR2 (germline): DFQATT, SNEGSKA (reference sequence). The chain's CDR3 is CSARNDAGQGTDTQYF.

The CDR3 reads CASSEWDNSYNSPLHF. The chain joins TRBV25-1 to TRBJ1-6; with no DNA, the TCRdb D assignment of TRBD1 cannot be verified. The CDR3 is made up of 16 amino acids. CDR1 and CDR2 from the germline V gene are MGHDK and SYGVNS.

The rearrangement joins TRBV6-5 to TRBJ1-2; TCRdb names TRBD1, which stays unverified in the absence of DNA. The CDR3 consists of 16 residues. Germline-derived CDR1 and CDR2 are MNHEY and SVGAGI. This CDR3 is CASSKQTGDDNYGYTF.

The genes are TRBV3-1 and TRBJ2-1; the D call of TRBD1 rests on TCRdb alone, since no DNA is present to check it. This CDR3 comprises 15 residues. The germline gives CDR1 LGHDT, CDR2 YNNKEL (reference sequence). This CDR3 is CASMSGSGHYNEQFF.

V usage is TRBV5-5 and J usage is TRBJ2-7; the D gene TCRdb calls, TRBD1, cannot be checked with no DNA. This CDR3 region has 14 residues. Germline lookup yields CDR1 SGHKS and CDR2 YYEKEE (reference sequence). CDR3: CASSSGQTAYEQYF.

The rearrangement joins TRBV29-1 to TRBJ1-2; checking the TCRdb D call of TRBD1 is not possible without DNA. The CDR3 consists of 17 residues. Germline V CDR1 and CDR2: SQVTM, ANQGSEA. CDR3 loop: CSVPGVRQTDTNYGYTF.

The chain combines TRBV29-1 with TRBJ2-1; without DNA, the TCRdb call of TRBD2 cannot be checked. CDR3 length: 14 amino acids. Per the germline V gene, CDR1 is SQVTM and CDR2 is ANQGSEA. The CDR3 sequence is CSVVGGFLYNEQFF.

The chain uses TRBV28 and TRBJ1-3. CDR3 length: 14 residues. Germline CDR1 and CDR2: MDHEN and SYDVKM. The CDR3 sequence is CASSARVSGNTIYF.

V is TRBV4-2 and J is TRBJ2-7. The CDR3 consists of 13 residues. Germline V gene data show CDR1 as LGHNA and CDR2 as YNFKEQ. The CDR3 here is CASSQERFYEQYF.

The genes are TRBV12-3 or TRBV12-4 and TRBJ1-4; the D call from TCRdb, TRBD1, cannot be confirmed without DNA. This CDR3 contains 16 residues. Here the CDR3 reads CASSLALRGPNEKLFF.

The chain carries TRBV7-2 and TRBJ2-7; the TCRdb D gene call, TRBD1, has no DNA to confirm it. Looked up from germline, CDR1 is SGHTA and CDR2 is FQGNSA. The CDR3 has 14 residues. The CDR3 loop reads CASGRPGQSYEQYF.

The chain couples TRBV7-7 to TRBJ2-1; TCRdb lists TRBD2, though no DNA is available to test this call. The CDR3 length is 15 residues. From germline, CDR1 is SSHAT and CDR2 FNYEAQ (reference sequence). CDR3 protein: CASSLGLGQYNEQFF. Filled out from reference TRBV7-7 and TRBJ2-1, the complete variable domain reads GAGVSQSPRYKVTKRGQDVTLRCDPISSHATLYWYQQALGQGPEFLTYFNYEAQPDKSGLPSDRFSAERPEGSISTLTIQRTEQRDSAMYRCASSLGLGQYNEQFFGPGTRLTVL.

The V gene is TRBV7-6, the J gene TRBJ2-6; as DNA is missing, the TRBD1 call by TCRdb cannot be tested. The CDR3 runs to 17 residues. From germline, CDR1 is SGHVS and CDR2 FNYEAQ. CDR3 in amino acids: CASRPEAGAEVANVLTF. The variable domain in full, completed from reference TRBV7-6 and TRBJ2-6, reads GAGVSQSPRYKVTKRGQDVALRCDPISGHVSLYWYRQALGQGPEFLTYFNYEAQQDKSGLPNDRFSAERPEGSISTLTIQRTEQRDSAMYRCASRPEAGAEVANVLTFGAGSRLTVL.

The chain recombines TRBV29-1 with TRBJ2-2. This CDR3 comprises 11 residues. Germline CDR1 is SQVTM and CDR2 is ANQGSEA. This chain's CDR3 is CSVGVLGELFF.

The V call is TRBV12-3 or TRBV12-4, the J call TRBJ2-2; TCRdb returns TRBD1, unconfirmable since there is no DNA. The CDR3 length is 15 residues. CDR3: CASTGTPTNTGELFF.

The chain links TRBV29-1 to TRBJ1-1. CDR1 is SQVTM, CDR2 ANQGSEA, per germline. This CDR3 region has 13 residues. CDR3: CSVNGGLHTEAFF.